This T cell receptor (beta chain) was documented in a study of blood T cell repertoires in COVID-19. Background on the study: Researchers got acute and convalescent COVID-19 samples from the United States, Italy and Spain. PBMCs, B-cell-depleted T cells, or T cells provided the cDNA or gDNA that made up the material.

Study processing details: It was from reference gene primer amplification that nucleated cell counts were estimated. TCRdb's table, derived via immunoSEQ multiplex PCR, lists solely in-frame clones and lacks some. Clone size and V and J calls were adopted from that table, with D and trimming inferred from the DNA. The repertoire holds about 120,000 clones, more than 70% seen once, with around 3% in the top ten. Germline lookup yields CDR1 SGHVS and CDR2 FNYEAQ. J lost 2 bases, V lost 1 base, and 9 bases had no gene match. The length of the CDR3 is 17 residues. This receptor was identified in a woman aged 45-65 years with acute or convalescent COVID-19. The material sequenced was peripheral blood. The chain couples TRBV7-6 to TRBJ2-5, with 8 positions matching TRBD1. CDR3 DNA: TGTGCCAGCAGCTTAGAGGGTGCCAGGGGGCAACAAGAGACCCAGTACTTC. The encoded protein is CASSLEGARGQQETQYF.